The 8 T cell receptor beta chains presented below share a single source sample, sequenced in a study of OX40 agonist ivuxolimab in advanced cancers. Repertoires were generated with immunoSEQ multiplex PCR, while TCRdb's copy carries only in-frame clones and drops some. The table records some 41,000 clones, approximately 90% of them present only once. The sample consisted of CD4+ or CD8+ T cells sorted from blood, taken in a trial of the OX40 agonist ivuxolimab. The receptors were sampled from an adult with an advanced solid tumor such as melanoma, head and neck, liver or kidney cancer.

This rearrangement joins TRBV4-3 to TRBJ1-3; D is possibly TRBD1 (5 bases). The germline CDR1 and CDR2 sequences are LGHNA and YSLEER. The CDR3 contains 14 residues. Trimming removed 1 base at V and 2 bases at J, with 6 bases between. The CDR3 DNA follows: TGCGCCAGCAGCCAAGCGGGACCTGGAAACACCATATATTTT. This translates into CASSQAGPGNTIYF.

The rearrangement uses TRBV15 and TRBJ1-2, with D hard to call. The CDR3 length is 16 residues. CDR1 and CDR2 (germline): LNHNV, YYDKDF (reference sequence). V was pared by 0 bases and J by 3 bases, with 14 bases between. The CDR3 nucleotides read TGTGCCACCAGCAGAGACCCCCGGATTAAGGACTATGGCTACACCTTC. It yields the protein CATSRDPRIKDYGYTF.

The rearrangement uses TRBV29-1 and TRBJ1-2, with 8 nucleotides matching TRBD1. Germline assignment: CDR1 SQVTM and CDR2 ANQGSEA. The CDR3 spans 15 residues. V shed 3 bases, J shed 2 bases, and the junction held 8 bases outside the gene matches. The DNA of the CDR3 is TGCAGCGTTGACGAATACAGGGGGATCAACTATGGCTACACCTTC. Translated: CSVDEYRGINYGYTF.

This clone showed up just once. This chain links TRBV5-1 with TRBJ2-7; D may be TRBD2 (5 bases). The V end lost 5 bases, the J end lost 7 bases, and 10 bases lay between the germline ends. The germline V gene encodes CDR1 SGHRS and CDR2 YFSETQ. The CDR3 length is 11 residues. The CDR3 sequence is CASSLEGEQYF. The DNA for the CDR3 is TGCGCCAGCAGTCTTGAGGGAGAGCAGTACTTC.

This chain connects TRBV10-1 to TRBJ1-1, with D tentatively TRBD1 (5 bases). The length of the CDR3 is 14 residues. Germline V gives CDR1 WNHNN, CDR2 SYGVQD (reference sequence). V gave up 3 bases and J gave up 0 bases, with 8 bases separating them. The DNA for the CDR3 is TGCGCCAGCAGTGAAGCGGGGGTGAACACTGAAGCTTTCTTT. Its protein is CASSEAGVNTEAFF.

V usage is TRBV19 and J usage is TRBJ2-3, with 8 bases fitting TRBD1. The CDR3 has 13 amino acids. J gave up 4 bases and V 4 bases, and 1 base lay outside the gene matches. In germline, CDR1 is LNHDA, CDR2 SQIVND (reference sequence). This CDR3 reads CASSTTGADTQYF. The DNA for the CDR3 is TGTGCCAGTAGTACGACAGGGGCAGATACGCAGTATTTT.

This chain links TRBV2 with TRBJ2-3, with D possibly being TRBD1 (5 bases). The CDR3 is 12 residues long. V lost 6 bases and J 5 bases, leaving 9 bases between the germline ends. Germline CDR1 reads SNHLY; CDR2 reads FYNNEI. The CDR3 protein is CASSVREDTQYF. CDR3 DNA sequence: TGTGCCAGCAGCGTCAGGGAAGATACGCAGTATTTT.

This clone was counted once. The chain recombines TRBV5-1 with TRBJ1-2; D is unresolved. This CDR3 is 12 amino acids long. The V end was cut by 4 bases, the J end by 6 bases, with 10 bases between. CDR1 is SGHRS, CDR2 YFSETQ, per germline. CDR3 nucleotide sequence: TGCGCCAGCAGCAGCCAAAGGGATGGCTACACCTTC. It codes for CASSSQRDGYTF.